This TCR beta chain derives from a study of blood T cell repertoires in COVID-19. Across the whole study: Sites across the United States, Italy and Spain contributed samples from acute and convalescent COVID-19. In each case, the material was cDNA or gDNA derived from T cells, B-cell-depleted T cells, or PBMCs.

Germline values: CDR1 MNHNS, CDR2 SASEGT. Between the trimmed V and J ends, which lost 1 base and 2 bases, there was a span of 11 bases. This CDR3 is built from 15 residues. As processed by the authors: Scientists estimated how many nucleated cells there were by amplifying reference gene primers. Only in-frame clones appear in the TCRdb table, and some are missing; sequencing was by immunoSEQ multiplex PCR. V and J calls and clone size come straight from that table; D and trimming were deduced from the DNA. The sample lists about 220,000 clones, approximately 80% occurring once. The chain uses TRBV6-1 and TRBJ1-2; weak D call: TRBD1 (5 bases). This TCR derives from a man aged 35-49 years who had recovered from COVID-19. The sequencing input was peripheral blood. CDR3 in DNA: TGTGCCAGCAGTGAAGGGGCAGGGCAGAACTATGGCTACACCTTC. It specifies CASSEGAGQNYGYTF.